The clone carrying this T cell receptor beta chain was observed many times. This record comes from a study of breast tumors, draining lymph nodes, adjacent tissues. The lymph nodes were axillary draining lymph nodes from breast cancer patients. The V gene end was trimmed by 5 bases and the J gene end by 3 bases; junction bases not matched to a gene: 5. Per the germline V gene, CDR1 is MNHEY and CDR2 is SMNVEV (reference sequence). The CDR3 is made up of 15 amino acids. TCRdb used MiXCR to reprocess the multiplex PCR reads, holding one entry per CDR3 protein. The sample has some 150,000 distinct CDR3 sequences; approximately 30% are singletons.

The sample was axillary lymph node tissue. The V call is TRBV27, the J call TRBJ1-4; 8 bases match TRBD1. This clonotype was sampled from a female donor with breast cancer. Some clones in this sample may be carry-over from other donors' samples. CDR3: CASSAGGAANEKLFF. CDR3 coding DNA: TGTGCCAGCAGTGCAGGGGGCGCGGCTAATGAAAAACTGTTTTTT. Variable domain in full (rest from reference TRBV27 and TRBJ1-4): EAQVTQNPRYLITVTGKKLTVTCSQNMNHEYMSWYRQDPGLGLRQIYYSMNVEVTDKGDVPEGYKVSRKEKRNFPLILESPSPNQTSLYFCASSAGGAANEKLFFGSGTQLSVL.